What follows are 10 T cell receptor beta chains derived from one specimen sequenced in a study of T cell changes during pregnancy in multiple sclerosis. The protocol was immunoSEQ multiplex PCR, while the TCRdb copy is restricted to in-frame clones and leaves out a portion. The table shows under 65,000 clones, with over 90% occurring only once. Sequences were derived from CD8+ T cells from peripheral blood mononuclear cells, sampled in the third trimester of pregnancy. All receptors derive from a female donor with multiple sclerosis, enrolled in a pregnancy study.

Only a few counts were recorded for this clone. The chain combines TRBV7-9 with TRBJ2-2; TRBD2 matches 14 bases. With 5 bases clipped from V and 4 bases from J, the junction kept 6 bases outside the gene matches. The CDR3 consists of 17 residues. CDR1 SEHNR and CDR2 FQNEAQ come from the germline V gene (reference sequence). CDR3 protein: CASSTGLAGGPTGELFF. DNA of the CDR3: TGTGCCAGCAGCACCGGACTAGCGGGAGGACCCACCGGGGAGCTGTTTTTT.

This clone was detected a few times. The chain employs TRBV18 and TRBJ1-1; possibly TRBD1 for D (5 bases). Germline CDR1 and CDR2: KGHSH and LQKENI. This CDR3 contains 14 residues. V dropped 2 bases and J dropped 0 bases, with 7 bases sitting between them. The CDR3 spells CASSPVGVNTEAFF. CDR3 sequence (DNA): TGTGCCAGCTCACCAGTAGGGGTGAACACTGAAGCTTTCTTT.

This sequence joins TRBV5-6 and TRBJ2-1, with TRBD2 matching 7 bases. Germline V gene lookup returns CDR1 SGHDT and CDR2 YYEEEE. There are 15 residues in the CDR3. J gave up 6 bases and V 2 bases, and 8 bases lay outside the gene matches. The CDR3 region has the DNA TGTGCCAGCAGCTTTTCACGCGGGAGTTTCAATGAGCAGTTCTTC. Its translation is CASSFSRGSFNEQFF. Together with reference TRBV5-6 and TRBJ2-1, the CDR3 gives the full variable domain: DAGVTQSPTHLIKTRGQQVTLRCSPKSGHDTVSWYQQALGQGPQFIFQYYEEEERQRGNFPDRFSGHQFPNYSSELNVNALLLGDSALYLCASSFSRGSFNEQFFGPGTRLTVL.

CDR3: CASSETGGEDDEQFF. As DNA, the CDR3 is TGTGCCAGCAGCGAAACAGGGGGGGAAGACGATGAGCAGTTCTTC. The chain uses TRBV7-9 and TRBJ2-1, with TRBD1 as a possible D gene (8 bases). The V gene's germline CDR1 is SEHNR and CDR2 FQNEAQ (reference sequence). CDR3 length equals 15 residues. V lost 5 bases and J lost 8, with 19 bases in between.

The chain recombines TRBV7-9 with TRBJ2-1; 9 nucleotides agree with TRBD2. Germline loops: CDR1 SEHNR, CDR2 FQNEAQ (reference sequence). The CDR3 has 16 amino acids. J gave up 12 bases and V 0 bases, and 12 bases lay outside the gene matches. CDR3 amino acids: CASSLASGLAGMVQFF. The CDR3 DNA reads as TGTGCCAGCAGCTTAGCGTCGGGTCTAGCGGGAATGGTGCAGTTCTTC. The entire variable domain, with the rest obtained from reference TRBV7-9 and TRBJ2-1, is as follows: DTGVSQNPRHKITKRGQNVTFRCDPISEHNRLYWYRQTLGQGPEFLTYFQNEAQLEKSRLLSDRFSAERPKGSFSTLEIQRTEQGDSAMYLCASSLASGLAGMVQFFGPGTRLTVL.

The chain recombines TRBV6-4 with TRBJ2-3, with 7 bases identical to TRBD2. Germline-derived CDR1 and CDR2 are MRHNA and SNTAGT. V gave up 0 bases and J gave up 2 bases; unmatched junction bases: 5. This CDR3 has 16 amino acids. In DNA form, the CDR3 reads TGTGCCAGCAGTGACTCAAGTCTAGCGGCCACAGATACGCAGTATTTT. It is translated as CASSDSSLAATDTQYF.

The V gene is TRBV7-9, the J gene TRBJ2-6; a possible D gene is TRBD2 (5 bases). V was clipped by 5 bases and J by 4 bases, with 21 bases between them. CDR3 length: 18 amino acids. Germline V gene sequence: CDR1 SEHNR, CDR2 FQNEAQ (reference sequence). The CDR3 region is CASSANDGERIGANVLTF. CDR3 DNA: TGTGCCAGCAGCGCAAACGACGGGGAGCGGATCGGGGCCAACGTCCTGACTTTC.

This sequence joins TRBV7-6 and TRBJ2-7; 8 bases match TRBD1. CDR1 SGHVS and CDR2 FNYEAQ come from the germline V gene. The CDR3 loop spans 16 amino acids. Trimming at V came to 5 bases and at J to 6 bases, leaving 15 bases not matched to a gene. The DNA for the CDR3 is TGTGCCAGCAGCCATCCTCTCCCAGGGGGCAATACCGAGCAGTACTTC. Translating it yields CASSHPLPGGNTEQYF.

This rearrangement joins TRBV27 to TRBJ1-1, with a weak D call TRBD1 (6 bases). CDR3 size: 15 residues. Trimming removed 7 bases at V and 5 bases at J, with 20 bases between. Per germline, CDR1 MNHEY and CDR2 SMNVEV (reference sequence). In DNA, the CDR3 is TGTGCCAGCACCCCAGGGGAATCTTTTGGGACTGAAGCTTTCTTT. Translated: CASTPGESFGTEAFF.

The chain is built from TRBV29-1 and TRBJ1-1; D may be TRBD1 (5 bases). The CDR3 is 12 residues long. The germline V gene has CDR1 SQVTM and CDR2 ANQGSEA. Trimming took 5 bases from V and 5 from J, leaving 12 bases between them. CDR3: CSVNIRGTEAFF. The CDR3 region has the DNA TGCAGCGTTAATATTCGGGGGACTGAAGCTTTCTTT.